These T cell receptor beta chains were read from a single sample in a study of cytomegalovirus exposure and HLA in healthy donors. Sequencing used immunoSEQ multiplex PCR; TCRdb keeps in-frame clones, though not all of them. Of 110,000 to 150,000 clones in the sample, 86% were seen once. Input material: PBMCs. The source is a man aged 18 to 29 in good health and CMV-seronegative. CDR3s include the opening cysteine and the closing phenylalanine or tryptophan. Each record gives: CDR3 length, J gene, V gene, CDR3 protein.

>14|TRBJ1-4|TRBV7-2
CASSLSEINEKLFF
>14|TRBJ1-1|TRBV29-1
CSVERPDRATEAFF
>14|TRBJ2-2|TRBV2
CASTPGQLTGELFF
>16|TRBJ2-3|TRBV4-1
CASSQKLAGRTDTQYF
>11|TRBJ2-7|TRBV5-1
CASSSGDEQYF
>14|TRBJ2-1|TRBV6-5
CASSYLTSVNEQFF
>14|TRBJ2-7|TRBV5-1
CASSLTAGSYEQYF
>17|TRBJ2-6|TRBV28
CASSLPPPAGGANVLTF
>15|TRBJ1-5|TRBV28
CASSLWTAAGQPQHF
>13|TRBJ1-1|TRBV18
CASSPEGATEAFF
>15|TRBJ2-1|TRBV6-5
CASSVRGGSGHEQFF
>16|TRBJ1-4|TRBV2
CASSTTPGQLNEKLFF
>18|TRBJ2-7|TRBV11-2
CASRPTASAGGSYYEQYF
>17|TRBJ1-6|TRBV5-1
CASSYGTGGSYNSPLHF
>12|TRBJ1-2|TRBV6-6
CASSYGLEGYTF
>15|TRBJ2-7|TRBV4-2
CASSHDWTSIYEQYF
>16|TRBJ2-1|TRBV5-4
CASSLGGASSYNEQFF
>14|TRBJ2-7|TRBV6-6
CASSYREGAYEQYF
>17|TRBJ2-1|TRBV7-2
CASSLASLAGGHNEQFF
>19|TRBJ2-1|TRBV9
CASSVGSGRATISYNEQFF
>13|TRBJ2-5|TRBV2
CASRATGGETQYF
>15|TRBJ2-2|TRBV25-1
CASSAGTGSPGELFF